Below, one TCR beta chain is given with its context. No cognate antigen has been identified for it. No much larger clone is present one base from it, and per-base qualities are unavailable. The collaborating institutions used their own protocols to collect whole blood in K2EDTA tubes. For TCRbeta analysis, collaborators shipped samples in one of three forms: frozen whole blood, isolated PBMCs, or DNA extracted from either of those sample types. TCRbeta CDR3 regions were amplified from genomic DNA using the immunoSEQ Assay, a bias-controlled multiplex PCR. Per the original workflow: Nucleated cell counts per sample were estimated from amplification of reference gene primers within the assay. Sequence reads were collapsed and filtered to measure the absolute abundance of every unique TCRbeta CDR3 rearrangement. For each sample, productive Simpson clonality was calculated as the square root of Simpson's diversity index over productive rearrangements. This is the immuneACCESS table as TCRdb keeps it, with only in-frame sequences that have V and J called. A part of the clones is gone; compared with another copy, unresolved V genes explain less than half, and the rest is unexplained. The DNA gave D and trimming, while V, J and clone size come from that table. The table for this sample lists 250,000 to 350,000 clones; approximately 91% of them were counted only once. Around 13% of the sample is in the top ten clones.

The data are from a study of blood T cell repertoires in COVID-19 (dated by TCRdb to the early 2020s). At the level of the whole study: Samples from collaborators originated in the United States, Italy and Spain and spanned both the acute and convalescent phases of COVID-19. The prospective study material was composed of cDNA or gDNA derived from T cells, B-cell-depleted T cells, or PBMCs. Deeply sampled blood TCRbeta repertoires from subjects exposed to, actively infected with, or recovered from COVID-19 were included in the dataset. A freely available public database, intended as a resource for researchers studying the immune response to SARS-CoV-2, is where the repertoires were released. The samples were drawn from the first 160 participants of the ongoing ImmuneRACE study and from 950 to 1,500 subjects provided by 6 global collaborators. The sample metadata nearly always contained a de-identified subject ID, COVID-19 status, age in years and sex. Where available, HLA class I and class II types were taken from metadata supplied by the sample provider and were not determined by assay-based typing.

General study outcomes and caveats: The amount of clinical and demographic metadata varied by source and participant and was provided uncurated.

From V the trimming removes 5 bases and from J it removes 4 bases, while the gene matches leave 9 bases of the junction unaccounted for. The cysteine opens and the phenylalanine closes a CDR3 of 16 amino acids. The only DNA kept is the CDR3, 48 bases in frame from the first base. The germline V gene encodes CDR1 SGHTA and CDR2 FQGNSA. Sequenced input: peripheral blood. This clonotype was sampled from a woman aged 55-70 years with acute or convalescent COVID-19. In this chain, TRBV7-2 is recombined with TRBJ1-3, with 9 junctional bases fitting TRBD1. CDR3 region: CASSPSGTGLGNTIYF. The DNA sequence follows: TGTGCCAGCAGCCCTTCCGGGACAGGGCTCGGAAACACCATATATTTT.